Below, 29 T cell receptor beta chains from the same sample are listed, as sequenced in a study of cytomegalovirus exposure and HLA in healthy donors. This PCR relied on a set of 60 Vbeta primers and 13 Jbeta primers. Only in-frame clones appear in the TCRdb table, and some are missing; sequencing was by immunoSEQ multiplex PCR. The sample yields about 190,000 clones, roughly 80% seen once. The sample was PBMCs. Receptors originate from a woman aged 18-35 years in good health and CMV-seronegative.

This clone was seen more than once but under ten times. The CDR3 coding sequence is TGTGCCAGCAGCCGGGGGGACAGGGACGGCGATGAGCTGTTTTTT. It specifies CASSRGDRDGDELFF. The chain employs TRBV7-9 and TRBJ2-2; 9 bases fit TRBD1. The CDR3 has 15 residues. The V and J ends lost 5 bases and 11 bases, in that order; junction bases with no gene match: 12. Germline loops: CDR1 SEHNR, CDR2 FQNEAQ (reference sequence). Complete variable domain (other parts from reference TRBV7-9 and TRBJ2-2): DTGVSQNPRHKITKRGQNVTFRCDPISEHNRLYWYRQTLGQGPEFLTYFQNEAQLEKSRLLSDRFSAERPKGSFSTLEIQRTEQGDSAMYLCASSRGDRDGDELFFGEGSRLTVL.

The chain carries TRBV5-6 and TRBJ2-3; D uncertain. Germline V gene data show CDR1 as SGHDT and CDR2 as YYEEEE. Trimming pared 4 bases from V and 5 bases from J, leaving 17 bases between. This CDR3 contains 15 residues. The CDR3 spells CASSGPYFFKDTQYF. The CDR3 coding sequence is TGTGCCAGCAGCGGCCCTTATTTTTTTAAAGATACGCAGTATTTT.

The CDR3 sequence: CASSPGGGELFF. In nucleotides, the CDR3 is TGTGCCAGCAGCCCAGGGGGCGGGGAGCTGTTTTTT. This rearrangement joins TRBV11-2 to TRBJ2-2; 7 bases map to TRBD1. V dropped 5 bases and J dropped 7; count of bases not matched to a gene: 1. Germline CDR1 reads SGHAT; CDR2 reads FQNNGV. There are 12 residues in the CDR3.

V and J are TRBV23-1 and TRBJ2-3; D remains ambiguous. TRBV23-1 is an ORF, and what it does is uncertain. CDR3 length: 15 amino acids. V lost 2 bases to trimming and J lost 0 bases, with 9 bases between them. The CDR3 spells CASSQTVSSTDTQYF. The CDR3 DNA reads as TGCGCCAGCAGTCAAACAGTATCTAGCACAGATACGCAGTATTTT.

This clone appeared once. The V call is TRBV2, the J call TRBJ2-5; no reliable D call. The DNA matches TRBJ2-7 better at its end, which makes the J call doubtful. There are 14 residues in the CDR3. Germline loops: CDR1 SNHLY, CDR2 FYNNEI. In nucleotides, the CDR3 is TGTGCCAGCCTCCGAACCGGTGCCCCCTACGAGCAGTACTTC. Translated: CASLRTGAPYEQYF.

V is TRBV2 and J is TRBJ2-2; TRBD1 is a possible D gene (6 bases). The CDR3 extends over 16 amino acids. The V gene's germline CDR1 is SNHLY and CDR2 FYNNEI. V gave up 2 bases and J gave up 7 bases, with 17 bases separating them. The DNA of the CDR3 is TGTGCCAGCAGTGAATACAGGGTCCCTAGGGTCGGGGAGCTGTTTTTT. This codes for CASSEYRVPRVGELFF.

The chain couples TRBV2 to TRBJ2-3; 8 bases are shared with TRBD1. The CDR3 has 13 residues. V was pared by 8 bases and J by 6 bases, with 7 bases of the junction left unmatched. The germline CDR1 and CDR2 sequences are SNHLY and FYNNEI. The CDR3, as DNA: TGTGCCAGCCATGGGGACAGGACCGATACGCAGTATTTT. This gives the protein CASHGDRTDTQYF.

V and J are TRBV5-6 and TRBJ2-5; D gene uncertain. The end of the DNA fits TRBJ2-7 better, so the J call may be wrong. The CDR3 is made up of 14 amino acids. Germline V gene data show CDR1 as SGHDT and CDR2 as YYEEEE. The CDR3 DNA is TGTGCCAGCAGCCCCGCGGCAGCTACCTACGAGCAGTACTTC. As protein: CASSPAAATYEQYF.

This clone was observed a few times. This chain joins TRBV5-5 and TRBJ1-1; D is ambiguous. Germline lookup yields CDR1 SGHKS and CDR2 YYEKEE (reference sequence). The CDR3 has 15 residues. Trimming removed 0 bases at V and 1 base at J, with 10 bases between. CDR3 DNA sequence: TGTGCCAGCAGCTTGGATACAGTAACGAACACTGAAGCTTTCTTT. Protein product: CASSLDTVTNTEAFF.

The sample holds one count of this clone. This chain uses TRBV7-9 with TRBJ2-7; TRBD1 aligns across 7 bases. The CDR3 runs 14 residues. Germline V gene data show CDR1 as SEHNR and CDR2 as FQNEAQ (reference sequence). The J segment lost 3 bases and the V segment lost 5 bases, leaving 7 bases of the junction unmatched. CDR3: CASSPQGQDYEQYF. As DNA, the CDR3 is TGTGCCAGCAGCCCCCAAGGACAGGACTACGAGCAGTACTTC.

This clone was counted once. Here the CDR3 DNA reads TGTGCCAGCAGCACCACGACAGGGGGCGGTGATTCACCCCTCCACTTT. Its protein product is CASSTTTGGGDSPLHF. The gene calls are TRBV5-8 and TRBJ1-6; 10 bases match TRBD1. This CDR3 spans 16 amino acids. With 4 bases clipped from V and 8 bases from J, the junction kept 9 bases outside the gene matches. Germline V gene lookup returns CDR1 SGHTS and CDR2 YDEGEE.

The chain is built from TRBV19 and TRBJ1-3; D is ambiguous. The CDR3 runs to 17 residues. Trimming pared 1 base from V and 0 bases from J, leaving 13 bases between. The germline V gene has CDR1 LNHDA and CDR2 SQIVND (reference sequence). The CDR3 spells CASSIVFGRNSGNTIYF. The CDR3 DNA follows: TGTGCCAGTAGTATAGTCTTCGGCAGGAACTCTGGAAACACCATATATTTT. The full variable domain, with the rest looked up from reference TRBV19 and TRBJ1-3, is DGGITQSPKYLFRKEGQNVTLSCEQNLNHDAMYWYRQDPGQGLRLIYYSQIVNDFQKGDIAEGYSVSREKKESFPLTVTSAQKNPTAFYLCASSIVFGRNSGNTIYFGEGSWLTVV.

This clone was detected only once. The chain uses TRBV7-2 and TRBJ2-3; 12 bases match TRBD2. V shed 1 base, J shed 6 bases, and the junction held 8 bases outside the gene matches. The germline gives CDR1 SGHTA, CDR2 FQGNSA. The CDR3 length is 17 residues. The CDR3, as DNA: TGTGCCAGCAGCTTAGATCCGGCTAGCGGGAGGGTGGATACGCAGTATTTT. Translating it yields CASSLDPASGRVDTQYF.

The rearrangement joins TRBV9 to TRBJ2-1; TRBD2 matches at 9 bases. The CDR3 extends over 15 amino acids. The junction had 8 bases not matched to a gene; V was cut back by 4 bases and J by 6 bases. From germline, CDR1 is SGDLS and CDR2 YYNGEE. The CDR3 loop is CASSPPGTSINEQFF. CDR3 sequence (DNA): TGTGCCAGCAGCCCTCCCGGGACTAGCATCAATGAGCAGTTCTTC.

The chain carries TRBV7-9 and TRBJ2-1, with D possibly TRBD2 on 6 matching bases. Trimming stripped 5 bases from V and 6 bases from J, with 29 bases between. CDR1 is SEHNR, CDR2 FQNEAQ, per germline (reference sequence). The CDR3 length is 19 residues. For the CDR3, the DNA is TGTGCCAGCAGCCTGTGGCTTCAGGAGGGCCCCATCGCGTTCAATGAGCAGTTCTTC. As protein: CASSLWLQEGPIAFNEQFF.

The V and J genes are TRBV28 and TRBJ2-3, with D maybe TRBD2 (6 bases). With 1 base removed from V and 7 bases from J, the gap between germline ends came to 15 bases. CDR1 MDHEN and CDR2 SYDVKM come from the germline V gene. The CDR3 has 15 amino acids. The DNA for the CDR3 is TGTGCCAGCAGTTTATCGGTTGGCGGGACCTATACGCAGTATTTT. Translated, it gives CASSLSVGGTYTQYF. Filled out from reference TRBV28 and TRBJ2-3, the complete variable domain reads DVKVTQSSRYLVKRTGEKVFLECVQDMDHENMFWYRQDPGLGLRLIYFSYDVKMKEKGDIPEGYSVSREKKERFSLILESASTNQTSMYLCASSLSVGGTYTQYFGPGTRLTVL.

The V call is TRBV10-3, the J call TRBJ1-5; the D gene is possibly TRBD1 (6 bases). The V gene lost 8 bases and the J gene lost 4 bases, with 9 bases spanning the gap. The CDR3 has 12 residues. The germline gives CDR1 ENHRY, CDR2 SYGVKD. The CDR3 spells CAIGQPNQPQHF. In nucleotides, the CDR3 is TGTGCCATCGGACAGCCTAATCAGCCCCAGCATTTT.

The V call is TRBV7-2, the J call TRBJ2-3, with TRBD1 identical over 9 bases. Germline values: CDR1 SGHTA, CDR2 FQGNSA. There are 14 residues in the CDR3. The J segment lost 8 bases and the V segment lost 6 bases, leaving 9 bases of the junction unmatched. CDR3 nucleotides: TGTGCCAGCAGGGTAGCACAGGGGGCAGTTACGCAGTATTTT. It codes for CASRVAQGAVTQYF.

The chain links TRBV11-2 to TRBJ2-7; 10 bases are a match to TRBD1. The CDR3 totals 15 residues. Germline values: CDR1 SGHAT, CDR2 FQNNGV. Trimming at V came to 4 bases and at J to 2 bases, leaving 5 bases not matched to a gene. The CDR3: CASSWGGTGAYEQYF. The CDR3 DNA follows: TGTGCCAGCAGCTGGGGTGGGACAGGGGCCTACGAGCAGTACTTC.

The V gene is TRBV7-9, the J gene TRBJ2-1, with D possibly matching TRBD1 (6 bases). V was shortened by 3 bases and J by 8 bases, with 14 bases between the two germline ends. There are 14 residues in the CDR3. Germline CDR1 reads SEHNR; CDR2 reads FQNEAQ (reference sequence). In DNA, the CDR3 is TGTGCCAGCAGCTTTACAGGGAGCATGGATGAGCAGTTCTTC. Translated, it gives CASSFTGSMDEQFF.

This chain links TRBV14 with TRBJ1-1; D might be TRBD1 (5 bases). The CDR3 totals 13 residues. Trimming pared 0 bases from V and 10 bases from J, leaving 12 bases between. CDR1 and CDR2 from the germline V gene are SGHDN and FVKESK. CDR3 amino acids: CASSQDRPGVAFF. CDR3 nucleotide sequence: TGTGCCAGCAGCCAAGATCGGCCGGGGGTAGCTTTCTTT.

The chain is built from TRBV7-9 and TRBJ2-3, with a tentative D call TRBD2 (6 bases). CDR1 SEHNR and CDR2 FQNEAQ come from the germline V gene (reference sequence). Trimming cost V 4 bases and J 2 bases, with 10 bases left between them. The CDR3 spans 14 residues. CDR3 DNA sequence: TGTGCCAGCAGCTCGGGACTTGACACAGATACGCAGTATTTT. Encoded protein: CASSSGLDTDTQYF.

The chain recombines TRBV7-9 with TRBJ1-4, with D tentatively TRBD1 (5 bases). Germline CDR1 SEHNR, CDR2 FQNEAQ (reference sequence). The V end was cut by 0 bases, the J end by 7 bases, with 12 bases between. The CDR3 totals 15 residues. CDR3 nucleotide sequence: TGTGCCAGCAGCTTAGCCCTTCAGGGAACTGAAAAACTGTTTTTT. This gives the protein CASSLALQGTEKLFF.

V is TRBV7-6 and J is TRBJ1-1; D unresolved. Germline CDR1 is SGHVS and CDR2 is FNYEAQ. V lost 8 bases, J lost 0 bases, and 13 bases lay in between. This CDR3 has 14 residues. The DNA of the CDR3 is TGTGCCAGCCAACCGAGGGTGGTGAACACTGAAGCTTTCTTT. Translating gives CASQPRVVNTEAFF.

The chain combines TRBV9 with TRBJ2-5; tentative D call: TRBD1 (6 bases). The CDR3 extends over 13 amino acids. V lost 0 bases to trimming and J lost 5 bases, with 8 bases between them. Germline CDR1 and CDR2: SGDLS and YYNGEE. The CDR3 DNA is TGTGCCAGCAGCGTAGCTGGGGGCGAGACCCAGTACTTC. Its protein is CASSVAGGETQYF.

J is TRBJ1-4 and V is TRBV11-2, with D hard to call. Trimming shortened V by 2 bases and J by 2 bases, and 15 bases separated the two germline ends. The germline CDR1 and CDR2 sequences are SGHAT and FQNNGV. This CDR3 spans 17 amino acids. The CDR3 sequence: CASSLMASTDTNEKLFF. The CDR3 region has the DNA TGTGCCAGCAGCTTAATGGCCAGCACAGATACTAATGAAAAACTGTTTTTT.

This chain connects TRBV5-4 to TRBJ2-2; 9 nucleotides agree with TRBD2. The CDR3 extends over 15 amino acids. V trimming: 1 base; J trimming: 6 bases; junction bases outside the gene matches: 4. The germline V gene encodes CDR1 SGHNT and CDR2 YYREEE (reference sequence). DNA for the CDR3: TGTGCCAGCAGCTTGCAGCGGGGGGTGGCCGGGGAGCTGTTTTTT. Protein product: CASSLQRGVAGELFF. Based on the CDR3 plus reference TRBV5-4 and TRBJ2-2, the full variable domain is ETGVTQSPTHLIKTRGQQVTLRCSSQSGHNTVSWYQQALGQGPQFIFQYYREEENGRGNFPPRFSGLQFPNYSSELNVNALELDDSALYLCASSLQRGVAGELFFGEGSRLTVL.

The chain combines TRBV29-1 with TRBJ2-7; D might be TRBD2 (6 bases). The ends were cut back, 0 bases at V and 5 bases at J, with 8 bases in the middle. The CDR3 length is 12 residues. The V gene's germline CDR1 is SQVTM and CDR2 ANQGSEA. CDR3 bases: TGCAGCGTTGAAGAAGGCGGGGACGAGCAGTACTTC. Residues: CSVEEGGDEQYF.

This clone was detected only a few times. The chain recombines TRBV9 with TRBJ2-2; 9 bases are shared with TRBD1. CDR3 size: 16 residues. Per germline, CDR1 SGDLS and CDR2 YYNGEE. V dropped 3 bases and J dropped 4; count of bases not matched to a gene: 7. This CDR3 is CASSGHRGRFTGELFF. CDR3 coding DNA: TGTGCCAGCAGCGGGCACAGGGGGCGTTTCACCGGGGAGCTGTTTTTT.